This TCR beta chain originates from a study of blood T cell repertoires in COVID-19. The overall study: Samples taken during acute and convalescent COVID-19 were collected in the United States, Italy and Spain. In each case, the material was cDNA or gDNA derived from T cells, B-cell-depleted T cells, or PBMCs.

The V end lost 5 bases, the J end lost 5 bases, and 13 bases lay between the germline ends. The germline V gene encodes CDR1 SGHDT and CDR2 YYEEEE. CDR3 size: 13 residues. Per the study methods: Amplified reference gene primers provided the basis for estimating nucleated cell counts. Assay: immunoSEQ multiplex PCR; the TCRdb copy retains only in-frame clones and omits some. The D gene and trimming were derived from the DNA, and the V and J assignments and clone size from that table. The sample gives under 20,000 clones, under 90% of which show up once; 9.5% to 12% is in the top ten. Material for sequencing was peripheral blood. The chain recombines TRBV5-6 with TRBJ1-1; the D gene is possibly TRBD1 (6 bases). The receptor comes from an elderly man with acute or convalescent COVID-19. CDR3 sequence: CASSHRVGTEAFF. As DNA, the CDR3 is TGTGCCAGCAGTCACAGGGTGGGAACTGAAGCTTTCTTT.